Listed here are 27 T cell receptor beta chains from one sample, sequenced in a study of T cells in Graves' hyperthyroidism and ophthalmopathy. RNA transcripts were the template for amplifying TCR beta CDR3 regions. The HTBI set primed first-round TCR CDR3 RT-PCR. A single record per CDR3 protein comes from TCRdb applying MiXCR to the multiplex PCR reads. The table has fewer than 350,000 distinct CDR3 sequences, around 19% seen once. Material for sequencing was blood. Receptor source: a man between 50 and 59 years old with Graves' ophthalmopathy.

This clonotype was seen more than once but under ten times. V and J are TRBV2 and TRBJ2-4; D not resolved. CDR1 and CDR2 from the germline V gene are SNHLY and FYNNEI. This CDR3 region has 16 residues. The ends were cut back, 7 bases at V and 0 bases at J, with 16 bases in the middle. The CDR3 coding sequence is TGTGCCAGCAAGTTGGAGCGTTCGATAGCCAAAAACATTCAGTACTTC. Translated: CASKLERSIAKNIQYF.

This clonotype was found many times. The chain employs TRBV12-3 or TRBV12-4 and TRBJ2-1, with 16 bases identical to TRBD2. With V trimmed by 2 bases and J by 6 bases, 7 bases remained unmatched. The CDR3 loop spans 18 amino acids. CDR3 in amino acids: CASSLRGLAGGPFNEQFF. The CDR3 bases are TGTGCCAGCAGTTTACGGGGACTAGCGGGAGGGCCGTTCAATGAGCAGTTCTTC.

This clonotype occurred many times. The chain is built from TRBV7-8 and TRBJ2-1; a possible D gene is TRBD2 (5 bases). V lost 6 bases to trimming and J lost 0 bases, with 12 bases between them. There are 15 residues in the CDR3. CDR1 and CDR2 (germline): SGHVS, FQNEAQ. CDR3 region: CASRSGLSSYNEQFF. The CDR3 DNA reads TGTGCCAGCAGGTCGGGATTGAGCTCCTACAATGAGCAGTTCTTC.

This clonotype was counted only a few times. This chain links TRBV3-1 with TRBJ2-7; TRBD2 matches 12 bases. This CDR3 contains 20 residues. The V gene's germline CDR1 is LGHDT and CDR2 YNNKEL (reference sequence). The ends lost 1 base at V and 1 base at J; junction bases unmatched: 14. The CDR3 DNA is TGTGCCAGCAGCCAAGGCCGTACTAGCGGGAGGCCCAAGGATTCCTACGAGCAGTACTTC. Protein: CASSQGRTSGRPKDSYEQYF.

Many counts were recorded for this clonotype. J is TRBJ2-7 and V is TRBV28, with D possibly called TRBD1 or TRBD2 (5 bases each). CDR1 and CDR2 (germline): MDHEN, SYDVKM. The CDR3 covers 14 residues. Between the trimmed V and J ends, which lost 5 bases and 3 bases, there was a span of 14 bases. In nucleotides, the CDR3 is TGTGCCAGCAGTGGGGCAGGGAGAATCTACGAGCAGTACTTC. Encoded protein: CASSGAGRIYEQYF. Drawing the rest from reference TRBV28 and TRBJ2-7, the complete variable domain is DVKVTQSSRYLVKRTGEKVFLECVQDMDHENMFWYRQDPGLGLRLIYFSYDVKMKEKGDIPEGYSVSREKKERFSLILESASTNQTSMYLCASSGAGRIYEQYFGPGTRLTVT.

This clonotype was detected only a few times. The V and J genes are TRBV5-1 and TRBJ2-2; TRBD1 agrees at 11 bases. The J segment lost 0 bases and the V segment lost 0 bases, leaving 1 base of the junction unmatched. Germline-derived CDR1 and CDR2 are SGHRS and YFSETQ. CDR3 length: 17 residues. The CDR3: CASSLAGQGANTGELFF. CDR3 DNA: TGCGCCAGCAGCTTGGCGGGACAGGGGGCGAACACCGGGGAGCTGTTTTTT.

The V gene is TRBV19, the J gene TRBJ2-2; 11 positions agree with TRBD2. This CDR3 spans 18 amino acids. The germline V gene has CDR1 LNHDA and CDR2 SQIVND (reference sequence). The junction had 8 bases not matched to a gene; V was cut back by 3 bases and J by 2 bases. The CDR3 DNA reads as TGTGCCAGTAGTATCACCGGACTAGCGGGTCCCAACACCGGGGAGCTGTTTTTT. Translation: CASSITGLAGPNTGELFF.

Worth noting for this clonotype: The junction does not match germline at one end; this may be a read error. The CDR3 DNA is TGCGCCAGCAGCTTGGAACAGGGTTTTTCACCCCTCCACTTT. Translated, it gives CASSLEQGFSPLHF. The rearrangement joins TRBV5-5 to TRBJ1-6; TRBD1 is a possible D gene (6 bases). The V gene's germline CDR1 is SGHKS and CDR2 YYEKEE (reference sequence). The CDR3 runs to 14 residues.

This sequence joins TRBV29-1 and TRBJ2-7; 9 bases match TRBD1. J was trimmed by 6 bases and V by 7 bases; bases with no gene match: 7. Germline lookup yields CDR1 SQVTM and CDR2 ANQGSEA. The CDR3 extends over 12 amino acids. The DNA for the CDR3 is TGCAGCGCTGGACAGGGGAGGCGCGAGCAGTACTTC. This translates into CSAGQGRREQYF.

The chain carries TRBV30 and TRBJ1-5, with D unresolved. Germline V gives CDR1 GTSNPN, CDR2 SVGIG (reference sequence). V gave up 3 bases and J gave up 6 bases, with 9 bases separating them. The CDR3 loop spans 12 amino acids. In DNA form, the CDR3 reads TGTGCCTGGAGCCGCCCGGCTCAGCCCCAGCATTTT. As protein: CAWSRPAQPQHF. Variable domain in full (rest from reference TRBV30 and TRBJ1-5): SQTIHQWPATLVQPVGSPLSLECTVEGTSNPNLYWYRQAAGRGLQLLFYSVGIGQISSEVPQNLSASRPQDRQFILSSKKLLLSDSGFYLCAWSRPAQPQHFGDGTRLSIL.

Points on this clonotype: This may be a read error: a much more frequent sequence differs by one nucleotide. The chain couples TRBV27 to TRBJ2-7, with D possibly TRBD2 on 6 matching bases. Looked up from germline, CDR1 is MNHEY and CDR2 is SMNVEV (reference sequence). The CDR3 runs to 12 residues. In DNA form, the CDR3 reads TGTGCCAGCAGCCGACTAGAAAGCGAGCAGTCCTTC. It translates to CASSRLESEQSF.

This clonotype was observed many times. The CDR3 is CSVEDPTGLAGVYDEQFF. In nucleotides, the CDR3 is TGCAGCGTTGAAGATCCCACCGGACTAGCGGGAGTTTACGATGAGCAGTTCTTC. V and J are TRBV29-1 and TRBJ2-1; 13 bases map to TRBD2. Germline V gives CDR1 SQVTM, CDR2 ANQGSEA. The CDR3 contains 18 residues. The junction had 13 bases not matched to a gene; V was cut back by 0 bases and J by 8 bases.

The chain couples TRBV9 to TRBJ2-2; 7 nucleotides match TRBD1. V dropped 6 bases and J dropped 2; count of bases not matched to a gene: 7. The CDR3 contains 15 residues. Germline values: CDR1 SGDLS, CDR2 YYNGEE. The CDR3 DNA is TGTGCCAGCACCCAAGACAGGGCCAACACCGGGGAGCTGTTTTTT. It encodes CASTQDRANTGELFF.

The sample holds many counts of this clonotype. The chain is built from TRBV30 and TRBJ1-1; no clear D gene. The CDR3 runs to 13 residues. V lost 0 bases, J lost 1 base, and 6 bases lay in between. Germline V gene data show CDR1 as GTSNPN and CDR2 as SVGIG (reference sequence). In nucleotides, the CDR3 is TGTGCCTGGAGTGTACGGCCGAACACTGAAGCTTTCTTT. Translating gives CAWSVRPNTEAFF.

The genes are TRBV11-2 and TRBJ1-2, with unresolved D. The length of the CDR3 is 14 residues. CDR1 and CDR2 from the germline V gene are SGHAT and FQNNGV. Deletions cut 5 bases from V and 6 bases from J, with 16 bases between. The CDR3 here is CASSPRTASHGYTF. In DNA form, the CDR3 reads TGTGCCAGCAGCCCCCGGACGGCTTCTCATGGCTACACCTTC. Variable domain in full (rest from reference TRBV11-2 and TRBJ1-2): EAGVAQSPRYKIIEKRQSVAFWCNPISGHATLYWYQQILGQGPKLLIQFQNNGVVDDSQLPKDRFSAERLKGVDSTLKIQPAKLEDSAVYLCASSPRTASHGYTFGSGTRLTVV.

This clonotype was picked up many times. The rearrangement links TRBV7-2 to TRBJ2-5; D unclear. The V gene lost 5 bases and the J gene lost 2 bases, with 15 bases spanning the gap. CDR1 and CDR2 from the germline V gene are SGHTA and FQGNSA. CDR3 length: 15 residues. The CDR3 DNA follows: TGTGCCAGCAGCAATGAGGATGGTCCACAAGAGACCCAGTACTTC. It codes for CASSNEDGPQETQYF.

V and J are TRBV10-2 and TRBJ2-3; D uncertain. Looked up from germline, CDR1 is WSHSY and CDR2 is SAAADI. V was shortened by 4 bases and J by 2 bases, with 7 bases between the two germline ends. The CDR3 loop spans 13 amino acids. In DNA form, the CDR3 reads TGCGCCAGCAGTGTTACTTACACAGATACGCAGTATTTT. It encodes CASSVTYTDTQYF.

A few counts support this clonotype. The CDR3 DNA reads as TGCAGTGACAGCTCCTACGAGCAGTACTTC. Its translation is CSDSSYEQYF. J is TRBJ2-7 and V is TRBV20-1; D is unclear. V was clipped by 7 bases and J by 0 bases, with 4 bases between them. The CDR3 loop spans 10 amino acids. CDR1 and CDR2 (germline): DFQATT, SNEGSKA (reference sequence).

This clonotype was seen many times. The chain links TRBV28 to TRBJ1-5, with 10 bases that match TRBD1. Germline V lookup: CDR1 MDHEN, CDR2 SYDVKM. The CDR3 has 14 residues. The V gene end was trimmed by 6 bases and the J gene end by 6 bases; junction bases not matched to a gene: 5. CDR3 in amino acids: CASSRDRGLQPQHF. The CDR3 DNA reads TGTGCCAGCAGCCGAGACAGGGGGCTTCAGCCCCAGCATTTT. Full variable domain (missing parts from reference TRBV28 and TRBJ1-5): DVKVTQSSRYLVKRTGEKVFLECVQDMDHENMFWYRQDPGLGLRLIYFSYDVKMKEKGDIPEGYSVSREKKERFSLILESASTNQTSMYLCASSRDRGLQPQHFGDGTRLSIL.

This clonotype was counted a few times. CDR3 nucleotides: TGTGCCAGCAGTCCCCAGGACTACGGAGGAGCCAAAAACATTCAGTACTTC. Amino acids: CASSPQDYGGAKNIQYF. This chain joins TRBV6-1 and TRBJ2-4, with D tentatively TRBD2 (6 bases). The CDR3 runs to 17 residues. With 5 bases removed from V and 0 bases from J, the gap between germline ends came to 17 bases. Germline lookup yields CDR1 MNHNS and CDR2 SASEGT.

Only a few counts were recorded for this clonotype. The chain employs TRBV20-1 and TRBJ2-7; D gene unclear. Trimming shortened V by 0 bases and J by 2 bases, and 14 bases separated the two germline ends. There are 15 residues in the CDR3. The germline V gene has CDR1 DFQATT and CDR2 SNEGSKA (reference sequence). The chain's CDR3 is CSARDSVGPPYEQYF. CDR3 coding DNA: TGCAGTGCTAGAGATAGTGTGGGTCCCCCCTACGAGCAGTACTTC.

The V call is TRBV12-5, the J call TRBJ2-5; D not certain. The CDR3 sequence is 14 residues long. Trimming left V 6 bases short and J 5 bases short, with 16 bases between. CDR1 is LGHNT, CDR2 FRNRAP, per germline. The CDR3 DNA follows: TGTGCTAGTGGGCTCGACTTATTAAGTGAGACCCAGTACTTC. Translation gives CASGLDLLSETQYF.

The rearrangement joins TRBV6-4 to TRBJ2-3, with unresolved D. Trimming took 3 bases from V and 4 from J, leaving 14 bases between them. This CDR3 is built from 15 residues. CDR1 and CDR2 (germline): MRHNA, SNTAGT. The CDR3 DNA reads TGTGCCAGCAGTGATGGGGTGGGCGCCTCAGATACGCAGTATTTT. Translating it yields CASSDGVGASDTQYF.

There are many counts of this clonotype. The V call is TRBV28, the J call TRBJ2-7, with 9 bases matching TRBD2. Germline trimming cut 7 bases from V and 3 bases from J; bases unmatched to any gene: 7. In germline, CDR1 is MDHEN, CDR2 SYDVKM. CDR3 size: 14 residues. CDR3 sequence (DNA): TGTGCCAGCATCAAGCGGGGGGTACGCTACGAGCAGTACTTC. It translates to CASIKRGVRYEQYF.

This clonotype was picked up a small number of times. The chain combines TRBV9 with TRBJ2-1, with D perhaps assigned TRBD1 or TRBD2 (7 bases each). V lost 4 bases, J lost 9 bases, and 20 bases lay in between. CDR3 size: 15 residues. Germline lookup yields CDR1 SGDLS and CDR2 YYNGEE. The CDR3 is CASSPGGDVEPEQFF. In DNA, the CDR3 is TGTGCCAGCAGCCCAGGGGGGGACGTGGAGCCTGAGCAGTTCTTC.

The CDR3, as DNA: TGTGCCACCAGTGGCCTCCGGGACGGCAACAATGAGCAGTTCTTC. This translates into CATSGLRDGNNEQFF. The chain combines TRBV24-1 with TRBJ2-1; D tentatively reads TRBD1 or TRBD2 (5 bases each). The ends were cut back, 5 bases at V and 5 bases at J, with 15 bases in the middle. The CDR3 runs to 15 residues. In germline, CDR1 is KGHDR, CDR2 SFDVKD.

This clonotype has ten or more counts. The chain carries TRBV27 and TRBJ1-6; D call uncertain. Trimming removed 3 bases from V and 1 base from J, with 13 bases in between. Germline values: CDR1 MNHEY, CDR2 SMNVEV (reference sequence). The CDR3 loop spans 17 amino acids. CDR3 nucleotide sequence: TGTGCCAGCAGTTTGGAGTGGGGAGGTTCCTATAATTCACCCCTCCACTTT. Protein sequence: CASSLEWGGSYNSPLHF.